This entry concerns a single T cell receptor beta chain. The CDR3 is made up of 16 amino acids. The germline V gene has CDR1 MNHEY and CDR2 SMNVEV (reference sequence). Trimming took 5 bases from V and 6 from J; bases not matched to a gene: 8. These data belong to a study of T cell responses to AZD1222 COVID-19 vaccine. This table comes from immunoSEQ multiplex PCR, and its TCRdb copy is limited to in-frame clones, with some not included. The sample carries 70,000 to 75,000 clones, roughly 85% recorded once. The sample in question was peripheral blood, obtained 28 days after the second AZD1222 dose. The clonotype was recovered from an adult who received the AZD1222 COVID-19 vaccine. The chain carries TRBV27 and TRBJ1-5; 12 bases fit TRBD1. The CDR3 coding sequence is TGTGCCAGCAGTGCTAAGGGACAGGGGGCGCGTCAGCCCCAGCATTTT. Translating it yields CASSAKGQGARQPQHF.